This T cell receptor (beta chain) was retrieved from a study of shared clonotypes between healthy human individuals. Whole-study findings and limits: The study generally estimated greater richness for naive than memory subsets.

Data came from immunoSEQ multiplex PCR; TCRdb stores just in-frame clones and leaves some out. The sample lists some 500,000 clones; approximately 94% were seen once. About this clone: Its antigen is not known.

Trimming removed 5 bases at V and 2 bases at J, with 9 bases between. Germline V gene sequence: CDR1 SGHTA, CDR2 FQGNSA. The CDR3 runs to 13 residues. Sample: naive CD4+ T cells sorted from blood. The subset here: CD45RA+ positively selected. The V and J genes are TRBV7-2 and TRBJ1-2; possible D gene TRBD1, 6 bases. The TCR comes from a woman in her 30s in good health. The chain's CDR3 is CASSITGNYGYTF. The CDR3 coding sequence is TGTGCCAGCAGCATTACAGGGAACTATGGCTACACCTTC.